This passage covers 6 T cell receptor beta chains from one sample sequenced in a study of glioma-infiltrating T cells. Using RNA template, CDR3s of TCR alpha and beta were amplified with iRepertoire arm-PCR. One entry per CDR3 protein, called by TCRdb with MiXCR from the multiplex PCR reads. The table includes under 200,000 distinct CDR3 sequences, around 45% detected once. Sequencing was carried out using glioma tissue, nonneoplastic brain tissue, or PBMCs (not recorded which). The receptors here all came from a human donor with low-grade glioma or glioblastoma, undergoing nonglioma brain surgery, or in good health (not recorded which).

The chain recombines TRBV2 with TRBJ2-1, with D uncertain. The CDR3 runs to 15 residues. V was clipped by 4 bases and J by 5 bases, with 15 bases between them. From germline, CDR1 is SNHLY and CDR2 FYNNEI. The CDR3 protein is CASSAGRLTNNEQFF. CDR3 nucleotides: TGTGCCAGCAGTGCGGGTAGACTTACTAACAATGAGCAGTTCTTC.

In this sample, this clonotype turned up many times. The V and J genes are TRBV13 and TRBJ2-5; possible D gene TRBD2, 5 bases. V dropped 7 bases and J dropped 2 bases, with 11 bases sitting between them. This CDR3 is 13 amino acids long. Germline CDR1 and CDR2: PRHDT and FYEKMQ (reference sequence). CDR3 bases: TGTGCCAGCATGAGCGGCGAGCAAGAGACCCAGTACTTC. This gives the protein CASMSGEQETQYF.

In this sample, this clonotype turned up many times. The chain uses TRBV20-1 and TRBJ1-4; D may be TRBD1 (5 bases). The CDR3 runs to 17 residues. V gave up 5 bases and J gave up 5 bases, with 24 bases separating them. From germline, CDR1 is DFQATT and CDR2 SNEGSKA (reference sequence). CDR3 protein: CSAGPGEGTTLNEKLFF. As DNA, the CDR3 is TGCAGTGCTGGGCCGGGGGAGGGTACCACCCTCAATGAAAAACTGTTTTTT.

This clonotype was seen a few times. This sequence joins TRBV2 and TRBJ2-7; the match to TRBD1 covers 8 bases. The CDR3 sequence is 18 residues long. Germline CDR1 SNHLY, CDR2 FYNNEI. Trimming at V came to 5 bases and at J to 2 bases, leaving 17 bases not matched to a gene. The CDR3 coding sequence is TGTGCCAGCAGTTCACGCGTCGTACCTTGGACAGGGACCTACGAGCAGTACTTC. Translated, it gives CASSSRVVPWTGTYEQYF.

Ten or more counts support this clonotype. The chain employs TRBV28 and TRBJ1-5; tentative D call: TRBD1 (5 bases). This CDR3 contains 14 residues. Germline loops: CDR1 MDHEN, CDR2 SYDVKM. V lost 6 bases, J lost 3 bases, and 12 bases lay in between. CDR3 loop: CASRTQGDNQPQHF. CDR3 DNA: TGTGCCAGCAGGACCCAGGGCGACAATCAGCCCCAGCATTTT.

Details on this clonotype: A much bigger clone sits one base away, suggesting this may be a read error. This chain's CDR3 is CSAREFGHGDPEQYF. The CDR3 coding sequence is TGCAGTGCTAGAGAGTTCGGGCATGGGGACCCCGAGCAGTACTTC. The chain employs TRBV20-1 and TRBJ2-7; D may be TRBD1 or TRBD2 (5 bases each). In germline, CDR1 is DFQATT, CDR2 SNEGSKA (reference sequence). The CDR3 is 15 amino acids. Trimming left V 0 bases short and J 6 bases short, with 18 bases between.